This is a list of T cell receptor beta chains from one sample in a study of Ad26.COV2.S vaccination and SARS-CoV-2 variants. Measured with immunoSEQ multiplex PCR; TCRdb has only the in-frame clones, and not every one. The sample gives hundreds of thousands of clones, 65% to 90% of which show up once; around 11% is in the top ten. This specimen consisted of peripheral blood, obtained in a trial of Ad26.COV2.S vaccine versus placebo. These receptors all stem from a person aged 18-65 years who received the Ad26.COV2.S COVID-19 vaccine or a placebo. Both conserved end residues are part of each CDR3. Each record gives: V gene, CDR3 protein.

>TRBV27
CASSWGNTYEQYF
>TRBV18
CASSPRTGGANTEAFF
>TRBV2
CASSPRQGNTEAFF
>TRBV5-4
CASSLGGSGELFF
>TRBV30
CAWSSVGVYEQYF
>TRBV18
CASSPQGDQPQHF
>TRBV7-2
CASSLVAGDVADTQYF
>TRBV7-2
CASSLASAGTEAFF
>TRBV28
CASSKRGYNEQFF
>TRBV6-6
CASSYSDRVGNTIYF
>TRBV7-2
CASSYSDRFEQYF
>TRBV4-2
CASSQDNRGDYGYTF
>TRBV29-1
CSVVNRGTYEQYF
>TRBV28
CASDLGALRREGTDTQYF
>TRBV18
CASSPPRGNEQFF
>TRBV19
CASSIGTGRDTQYF
>TRBV9
CASNSRGTNEKLFF
>TRBV27
CASWGATRTGELFF
>TRBV6-2/TRBV6-3
CASSSWRGDTGELFF
>TRBV6-5
CASSQGQSSYEQYF
>TRBV7-8
CASSSWTLDSNQPQHF
>TRBV7-2
CASSEMPLSPQHF
>TRBV7-9
CASSGRKNQPQHF
>TRBV7-2
CASSFNPGDYEQYF
>TRBV3-1/TRBV3-2
CASSQAVGAEAFF
>TRBV7-2
CASSLLGAGGNQPQHF
>TRBV7-2
CASSLGLSYNSPLHF
>TRBV5-1
CASSLVGGSSPLHF
>TRBV19
CASRGLAGSTYEQYF
>TRBV28
CASTPWGGGNTIYF
>TRBV13
CASSFSEYGYTF
>TRBV15
CATSRVRGSGNTIYF
>TRBV5-1
CASSRDSNQETQYF
>TRBV25-1
CASSGRLNLHEQYF
>TRBV5-1
CASSLSRNTEAFF
>TRBV4-1
CASSQGGAGVETQYF
>TRBV4-3
CASSQEGGGYGYTF
>TRBV11-2
CASSFGAGVNTGELFF
>TRBV5-1
CASSLGQQYNEQFF
>TRBV25-1
CASSEYVVLDQSTGELFF
>TRBV4-1
CASSQRGFYNEQFF
>TRBV19
CASSGTGGYSNQPQHF
>TRBV5-6
CASSRQGSMDTGELFF
>TRBV28
CASSLTGENTEAFF
>TRBV23-1
CASSLNLRGPTGQPQHF
>TRBV4-2
CASSHDRKANQPQHF
>TRBV19
CASSTRTNRGPDTQYF
>TRBV27
CASSNNRGLPQETQYF
>TRBV13
CASSFTGKTEAFF